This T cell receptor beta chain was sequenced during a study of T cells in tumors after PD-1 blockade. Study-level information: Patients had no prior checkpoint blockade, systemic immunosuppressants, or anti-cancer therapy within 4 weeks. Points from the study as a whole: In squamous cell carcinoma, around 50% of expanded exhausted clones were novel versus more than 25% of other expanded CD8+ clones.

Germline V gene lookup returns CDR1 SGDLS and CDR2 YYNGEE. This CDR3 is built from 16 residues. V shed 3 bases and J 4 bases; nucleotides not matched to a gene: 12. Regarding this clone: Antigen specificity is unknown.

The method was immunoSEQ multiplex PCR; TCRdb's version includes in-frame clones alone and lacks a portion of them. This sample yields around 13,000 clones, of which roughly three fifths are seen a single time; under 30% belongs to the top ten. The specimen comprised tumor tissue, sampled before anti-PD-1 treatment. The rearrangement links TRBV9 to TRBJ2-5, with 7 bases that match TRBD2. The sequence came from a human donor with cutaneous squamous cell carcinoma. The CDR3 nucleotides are TGTGCCAGCAGCGCTCCGGCCGATACGGGGGGAGAGACCCAGTACTTC. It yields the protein CASSAPADTGGETQYF.